The rows below give T cell receptor beta chains drawn from one sample of a study of control samples from healthy donors and cancer patients. Assay used: immunoSEQ multiplex PCR; TCRdb lists only in-frame clones, some missing. The repertoire has around 90,000 clones, about 89% of them found once; the top ten carry around 21%. The material sequenced was blood. Receptors originate from a man aged 25 to 40 in good health. Both conserved end residues are part of each CDR3. A D gene is named only where the DNA matches it firmly. Rows may omit the clone size; those that give it use once, few, many or a size class.

d_gene,j_gene,v_gene,abundance,CDR3aa,CDR3nt
-,TRBJ1-1,TRBV5-8,-,CASRAPWGNTEAFF,TGTGCCAGCAGGGCACCGTGGGGGAACACTGAAGCTTTCTTT
-,TRBJ2-1,TRBV18,once,CASSPSVKGVVGEQFF,TGTGCCAGCTCACCATCGGTAAAGGGGGTAGTCGGTGAGCAGTTCTTC
-,TRBJ1-1,TRBV10-1,-,CASSENRDEAFF,TGCGCCAGCAGTGAAAACAGGGATGAAGCTTTCTTT
-,TRBJ1-1,TRBV4-2,-,CASSQGGPNGFLF,TGTGCCAGCAGCCAAGGGGGGCCTAACGGATTCTTATTT
-,TRBJ1-2,TRBV27,-,CASSPSGRGGGYTF,TGTGCCAGCAGTCCCTCGGGACGGGGTGGAGGCTACACCTTC
-,TRBJ1-1,TRBV11-3,-,CASSPRGTESEAFF,TGTGCCAGCAGCCCTCGCGGTACAGAGAGTGAAGCTTTCTTT
TRBD1,TRBJ1-1,TRBV13,-,CASSLGRLDREHAEAFF,TGTGCCAGCAGCTTAGGCCGACTTGACAGGGAGCACGCTGAAGCTTTCTTT
TRBD1,TRBJ2-7,TRBV19,once,CASSLPPGTGGYEQYF,TGTGCCAGTAGTTTGCCCCCCGGGACAGGGGGGTACGAGCAGTACTTC
TRBD1,TRBJ1-1,TRBV12-5,-,CASGLSRGDTEAFF,TGTGCTAGTGGTTTGTCCAGGGGGGACACTGAAGCTTTCTTT
-,TRBJ1-4,TRBV28,-,CASSPPGGTNEKLFF,TGTGCCAGCAGCCCCCCCGGGGGGACTAATGAAAAACTGTTTTTT
-,TRBJ1-1,TRBV4-1,once,CASSQDQSSGNTEAFF,TGCGCCAGCAGCCAAGATCAGTCGAGTGGGAACACTGAAGCTTTCTTT
-,TRBJ2-1,TRBV18,-,CASSPLGGSYNEQFF,TGTGCCAGCTCACCCCTAGGAGGCTCCTACAATGAGCAGTTCTTC
-,TRBJ1-1,TRBV5-1,-,CASSTTANTEAFF,TGCGCCAGCAGCACGACAGCGAACACTGAAGCTTTCTTT
-,TRBJ1-4,TRBV20-1,-,CSARDWEKLFF,TGCAGTGCTAGAGATTGGGAAAAACTGTTTTTT
TRBD1,TRBJ2-1,TRBV9,-,CASSPRQGRDNEQFF,TGTGCCAGCAGCCCCCGACAGGGTAGAGACAATGAGCAGTTCTTC
-,TRBJ1-2,TRBV9,-,CASSVGQSSYTF,TGTGCCAGCAGCGTCGGACAGTCTAGCTACACCTTC
TRBD1,TRBJ1-5,TRBV5-3,-,CARSLVGRGQCDQPQHF,TGTGCCAGAAGCTTGGTCGGCAGGGGGCAATGCGATCAGCCCCAGCATTTT
-,TRBJ2-5,TRBV9,-,CASREGSGQETQYF,TGTGCCAGCAGGGAGGGGAGCGGACAAGAGACCCAGTACTTC
-,TRBJ1-2,TRBV3-1/TRBV3-2,-,CASSQDQYGYTF,TGTGCCAGCAGCCAAGATCAATATGGCTACACCTTC
-,TRBJ1-1,TRBV6-1,-,CASSEAGRASGVGAFF,TGTGCCAGCAGTGAAGCCGGGAGGGCCTCGGGGGTTGGGGCTTTCTTT
-,TRBJ2-5,TRBV6-5,once,CASSVGHFQETQYF,TGTGCCAGCAGCGTGGGACATTTCCAAGAGACCCAGTACTTC
-,TRBJ1-1,TRBV5-1,-,CASSLANGGKTEAFF,TGCGCCAGCAGCTTGGCCAACGGGGGCAAGACTGAAGCTTTCTTT
-,TRBJ2-5,TRBV5-4,few,CASGRGQQETQYF,TGTGCCAGCGGGCGGGGGCAACAAGAGACCCAGTACTTC
TRBD1,TRBJ2-2,TRBV5-5,-,CASSTPGQGLAGELFF,TGTGCCAGCAGCACGCCGGGACAGGGATTAGCCGGGGAGCTGTTTTTT
-,TRBJ1-1,TRBV19,once,CASSMVVLNTEAFF,TGTGCCAGTAGTATGGTAGTACTAAACACTGAAGCTTTCTTT
-,TRBJ2-3,TRBV19,-,CASSIGGYSTDTQYF,TGTGCCAGTAGTATCGGGGGATATAGCACAGATACGCAGTATTTT
TRBD1,TRBJ1-3,TRBV9,-,CASSVATGVGGNTIYF,TGTGCCAGCAGCGTAGCTACAGGGGTGGGAGGAAACACCATATATTTT
-,TRBJ1-4,TRBV5-4,few,CASSLQGAGEKLFF,TGTGCCAGCAGCCTACAGGGAGCGGGGGAAAAACTGTTTTTT
-,TRBJ1-1,TRBV2,few,CASRYVGMNTEAFF,TGTGCCAGCAGGTACGTGGGGATGAACACTGAAGCTTTCTTT
-,TRBJ1-2,TRBV3-1/TRBV3-2,-,CASSQASVGYTF,TGTGCCAGCAGCCAAGCCTCCGTTGGCTACACCTTC
-,TRBJ1-2,TRBV5-4,few,CASSLASRVGGTYGYTF,TGTGCCAGCAGCTTGGCCTCGAGAGTAGGGGGAACCTATGGCTACACCTTC
TRBD2,TRBJ2-1,TRBV5-6,-,CASSSRILAGPRNEQFF,TGTGCCAGCAGCTCCCGAATACTAGCGGGGCCTCGGAATGAGCAGTTCTTC
-,TRBJ2-5,TRBV5-4,-,CASGQEQETQYF,TGTGCCAGCGGGCAGGAGCAAGAGACCCAGTACTTC
TRBD1,TRBJ1-1,TRBV29-1,-,CSVFPQIDRGGEAFF,TGCAGCGTTTTCCCCCAGATTGACAGGGGTGGTGAAGCTTTCTTT
-,TRBJ1-6,TRBV24-1,-,CATSALANSPLHF,TGTGCCACCAGTGCTCTGGCCAATTCACCCCTCCACTTT
TRBD1,TRBJ2-4,TRBV30,once,CAWSVGTGRNIQYF,TGTGCCTGGAGTGTTGGGACAGGGAGAAACATTCAGTACTTC
-,TRBJ2-2,TRBV10-3,-,CAISESGSTGELFF,TGTGCCATCAGTGAGTCGGGGTCAACCGGGGAGCTGTTTTTT
-,TRBJ2-6,TRBV19,-,CASTSHSGANVLTF,TGTGCCAGTACTAGCCACTCTGGGGCCAACGTCCTGACTTTC
-,TRBJ1-5,TRBV5-6,-,CARSWGGISNQPQHF,TGCGCCCGCAGCTGGGGGGGGATTAGCAATCAGCCCCAGCATTTT
-,TRBJ1-2,TRBV7-2,-,CASSFDRENYGYTF,TGTGCCAGCAGCTTCGACAGAGAAAACTATGGCTACACCTTC
TRBD2,TRBJ2-1,TRBV7-2,-,CASRRLAGTEQFF,TGTGCCAGCCGTAGGCTAGCGGGGACTGAGCAGTTCTTC
-,TRBJ2-6,TRBV29-1,-,CSVDPSNSGANVLTF,TGCAGCGTTGACCCCTCGAACTCTGGGGCCAACGTCCTGACTTTC
TRBD1,TRBJ1-2,TRBV5-1,-,CASSLFGTGGFFGYTF,TGCGCCAGCAGCTTGTTCGGGACAGGGGGCTTTTTTGGCTACACCTTC
-,TRBJ1-2,TRBV27,-,CASSLNYRPNYGYTF,TGTGCCAGCAGTTTAAACTATAGACCAAACTATGGCTACACCTTC
TRBD1,TRBJ1-2,TRBV5-1,-,CASRRTGANYGYTF,TGCGCCAGCCGACGGACAGGGGCGAACTATGGCTACACCTTC
TRBD2,TRBJ2-1,TRBV6-5,-,CASSYTGLAGHNEQFF,TGTGCCAGCAGTTACACCGGACTAGCGGGGCACAATGAGCAGTTCTTC
-,TRBJ2-2,TRBV11-3,-,CASSLDPLGTGELFF,TGTGCCAGCAGCTTAGATCCATTGGGCACCGGGGAGCTGTTTTTT
TRBD1,TRBJ2-3,TRBV5-4,-,CASSLGGDRGPDTQYF,TGTGCCAGCAGCTTGGGGGGAGACAGGGGGCCAGATACGCAGTATTTT
-,TRBJ2-1,TRBV5-1,-,CASSYGRDNEQFF,TGCGCCAGCAGTTACGGACGGGACAATGAGCAGTTCTTC
TRBD1,TRBJ2-5,TRBV7-3,-,CASSPGQGETQYF,TGTGCCAGCAGCCCAGGACAGGGAGAGACCCAGTACTTC
TRBD2,TRBJ2-3,TRBV5-4,-,CASSLGLAGGMDTQYF,TGTGCCAGCAGCTTGGGCCTAGCGGGGGGCATGGATACGCAGTATTTT
-,TRBJ1-1,TRBV6-5,-,CASRGEGGMNTEAFF,TGTGCCAGCAGGGGGGAGGGGGGCATGAACACTGAAGCTTTCTTT
-,TRBJ2-3,TRBV3-1/TRBV3-2,-,CASSYDLRGLVARTQYF,TGTGCCAGCAGCTATGATCTCCGGGGGCTCGTCGCTCGTACGCAGTATTTT
TRBD1,TRBJ1-5,TRBV4-2,-,CASSQDRDRGNQPQHF,TGTGCCAGCAGCCAGGACCGGGACAGGGGGAATCAGCCCCAGCATTTT